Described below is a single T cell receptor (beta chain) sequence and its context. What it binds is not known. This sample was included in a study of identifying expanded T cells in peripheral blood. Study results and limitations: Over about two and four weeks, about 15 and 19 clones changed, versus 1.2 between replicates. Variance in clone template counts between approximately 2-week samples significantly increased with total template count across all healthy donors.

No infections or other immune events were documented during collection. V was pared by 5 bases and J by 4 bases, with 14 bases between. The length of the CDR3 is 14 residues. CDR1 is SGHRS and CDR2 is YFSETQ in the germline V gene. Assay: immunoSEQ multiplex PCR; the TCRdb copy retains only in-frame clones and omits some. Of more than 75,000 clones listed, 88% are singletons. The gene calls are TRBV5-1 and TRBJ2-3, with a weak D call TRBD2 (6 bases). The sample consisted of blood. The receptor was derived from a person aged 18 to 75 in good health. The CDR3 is CASRRGLAADTQYF. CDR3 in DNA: TGCGCCAGCAGACGGGGGTTAGCCGCAGATACGCAGTATTTT.